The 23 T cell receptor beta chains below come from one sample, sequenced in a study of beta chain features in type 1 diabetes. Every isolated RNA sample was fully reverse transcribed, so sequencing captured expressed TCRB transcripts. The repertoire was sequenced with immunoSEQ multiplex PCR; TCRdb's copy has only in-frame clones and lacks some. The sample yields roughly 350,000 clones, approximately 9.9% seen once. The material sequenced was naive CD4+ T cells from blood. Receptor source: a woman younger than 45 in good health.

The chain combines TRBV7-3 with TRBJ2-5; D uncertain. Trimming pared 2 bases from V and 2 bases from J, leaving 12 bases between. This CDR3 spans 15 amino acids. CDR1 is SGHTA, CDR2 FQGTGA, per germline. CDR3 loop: CASSLGQAKQETQYF. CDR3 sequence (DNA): TGTGCCAGCAGCTTAGGGCAGGCTAAACAAGAGACCCAGTACTTC. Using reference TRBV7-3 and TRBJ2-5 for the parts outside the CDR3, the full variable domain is GAGVSQTPSNKVTEKGKYVELRCDPISGHTALYWYRQSLGQGPEFLIYFQGTGAADDSGLPNDRFFAVRPEGSVSTLKIQRTERGDSAVYLCASSLGQAKQETQYFGPGTRLLVL.

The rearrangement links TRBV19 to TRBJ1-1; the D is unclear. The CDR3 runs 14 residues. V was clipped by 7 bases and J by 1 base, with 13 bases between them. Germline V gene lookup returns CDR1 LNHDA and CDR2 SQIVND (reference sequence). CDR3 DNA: TGTGCCAGTAAGGTTGAGGGAACGAACACTGAAGCTTTCTTT. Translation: CASKVEGTNTEAFF.

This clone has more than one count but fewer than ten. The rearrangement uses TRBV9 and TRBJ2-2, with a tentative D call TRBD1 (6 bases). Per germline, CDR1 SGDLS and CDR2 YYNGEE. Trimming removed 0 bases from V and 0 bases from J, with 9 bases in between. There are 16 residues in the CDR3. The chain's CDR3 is CASSVGQATNTGELFF. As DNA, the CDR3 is TGTGCCAGCAGCGTAGGACAGGCTACGAACACCGGGGAGCTGTTTTTT.

Here the CDR3 DNA reads TGTGCCAGCTCACCCCCTTCTGGGGGGAGCTCCTACAATGAGCAGTTCTTC. It encodes CASSPPSGGSSYNEQFF. The V gene is TRBV18, the J gene TRBJ2-1; maybe TRBD2 (6 bases). Germline CDR1 reads KGHSH; CDR2 reads LQKENI. This CDR3 spans 17 amino acids. V dropped 3 bases and J dropped 0 bases, with 15 bases sitting between them.

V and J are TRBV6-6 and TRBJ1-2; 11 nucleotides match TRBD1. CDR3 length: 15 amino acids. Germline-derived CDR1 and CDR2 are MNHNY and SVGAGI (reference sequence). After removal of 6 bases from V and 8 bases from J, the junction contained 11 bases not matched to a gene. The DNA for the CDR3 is TGTGCCAGCAGCCCCCGCGGACAGGGGGCCAGGGGCTACACCTTC. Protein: CASSPRGQGARGYTF.

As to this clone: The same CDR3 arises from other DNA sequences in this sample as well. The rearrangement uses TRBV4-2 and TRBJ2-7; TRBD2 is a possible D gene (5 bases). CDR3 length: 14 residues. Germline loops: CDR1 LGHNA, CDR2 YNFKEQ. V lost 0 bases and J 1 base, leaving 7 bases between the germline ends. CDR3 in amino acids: CASSQERVSYEQYF. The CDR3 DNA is TGTGCCAGCAGCCAAGAGCGGGTGTCCTACGAGCAGTACTTC.

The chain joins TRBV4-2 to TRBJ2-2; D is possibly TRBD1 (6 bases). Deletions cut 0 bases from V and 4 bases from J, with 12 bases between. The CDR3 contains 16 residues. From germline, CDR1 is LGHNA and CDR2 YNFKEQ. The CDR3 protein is CASSQDRQGRTGELFF. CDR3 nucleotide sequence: TGTGCCAGCAGCCAAGATAGGCAGGGGCGCACCGGGGAGCTGTTTTTT.

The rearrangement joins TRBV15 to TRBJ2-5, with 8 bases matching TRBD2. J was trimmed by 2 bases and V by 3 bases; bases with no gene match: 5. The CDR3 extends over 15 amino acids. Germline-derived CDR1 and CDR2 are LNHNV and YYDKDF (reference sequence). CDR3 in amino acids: CATSREGTRQETQYF. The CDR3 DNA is TGTGCCACCAGCAGGGAAGGGACTAGACAAGAGACCCAGTACTTC.

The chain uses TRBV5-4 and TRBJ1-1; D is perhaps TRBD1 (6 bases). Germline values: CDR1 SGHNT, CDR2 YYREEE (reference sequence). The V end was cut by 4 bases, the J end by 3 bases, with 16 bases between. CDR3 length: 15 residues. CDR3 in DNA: TGTGCCAGCAGCAGGAATCAGGGGCTGGACACTGAAGCTTTCTTT. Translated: CASSRNQGLDTEAFF.

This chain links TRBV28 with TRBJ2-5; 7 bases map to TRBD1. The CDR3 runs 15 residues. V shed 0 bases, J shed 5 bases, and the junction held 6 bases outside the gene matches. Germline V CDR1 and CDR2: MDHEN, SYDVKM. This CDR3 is CASSLWTGSQETQYF. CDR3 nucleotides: TGTGCCAGCAGTTTATGGACAGGGTCCCAGGAGACCCAGTACTTC.

CDR3 coding DNA: TGTGCCAGCTCACCACCGTCCAGCGGGAGTCTGTACGAGCAGTACTTC. Translated: CASSPPSSGSLYEQYF. J is TRBJ2-7 and V is TRBV18; 8 bases line up with TRBD2. J was trimmed by 4 bases and V by 0 bases; bases with no gene match: 8. The CDR3 is 16 amino acids. Looked up from germline, CDR1 is KGHSH and CDR2 is LQKENI.

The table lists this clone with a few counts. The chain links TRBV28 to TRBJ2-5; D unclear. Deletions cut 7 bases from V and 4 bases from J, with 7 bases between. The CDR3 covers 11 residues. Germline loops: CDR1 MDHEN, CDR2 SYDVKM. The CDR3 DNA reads TGTGCCAGCACAATGCGAGAGACCCAGTACTTC. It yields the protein CASTMRETQYF. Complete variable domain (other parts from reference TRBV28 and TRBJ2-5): DVKVTQSSRYLVKRTGEKVFLECVQDMDHENMFWYRQDPGLGLRLIYFSYDVKMKEKGDIPEGYSVSREKKERFSLILESASTNQTSMYLCASTMRETQYFGPGTRLLVL.

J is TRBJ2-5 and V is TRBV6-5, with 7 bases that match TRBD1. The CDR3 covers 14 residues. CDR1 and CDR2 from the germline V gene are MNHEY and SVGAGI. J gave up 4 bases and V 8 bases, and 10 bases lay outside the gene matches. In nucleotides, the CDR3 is TGTGCCAGCTCCCGGGACAGCCGACCAGAGACCCAGTACTTC. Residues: CASSRDSRPETQYF.

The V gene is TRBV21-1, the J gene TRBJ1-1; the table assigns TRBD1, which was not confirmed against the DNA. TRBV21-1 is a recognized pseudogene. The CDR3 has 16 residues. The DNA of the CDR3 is TGTGCCAGCAGCAAAAGGGGGCCGTTCTGTGGCACTGAAGCTTTCTTT. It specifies CASSKRGPFCGTEAFF.

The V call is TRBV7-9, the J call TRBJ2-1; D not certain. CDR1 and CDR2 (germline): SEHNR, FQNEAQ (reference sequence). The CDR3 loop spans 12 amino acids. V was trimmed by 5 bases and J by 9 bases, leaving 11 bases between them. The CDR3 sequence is CASSRLPSEQFF. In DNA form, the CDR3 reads TGTGCCAGCAGCCGACTTCCGAGTGAGCAGTTCTTC. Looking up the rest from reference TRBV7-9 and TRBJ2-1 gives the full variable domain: DTGVSQNPRHKITKRGQNVTFRCDPISEHNRLYWYRQTLGQGPEFLTYFQNEAQLEKSRLLSDRFSAERPKGSFSTLEIQRTEQGDSAMYLCASSRLPSEQFFGPGTRLTVL.

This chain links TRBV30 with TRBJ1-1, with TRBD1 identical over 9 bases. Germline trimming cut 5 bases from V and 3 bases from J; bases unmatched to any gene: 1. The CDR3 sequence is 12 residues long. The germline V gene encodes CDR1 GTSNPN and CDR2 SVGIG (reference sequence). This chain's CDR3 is CAWDRGDTEAFF. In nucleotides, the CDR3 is TGTGCCTGGGACAGGGGGGACACTGAAGCTTTCTTT.

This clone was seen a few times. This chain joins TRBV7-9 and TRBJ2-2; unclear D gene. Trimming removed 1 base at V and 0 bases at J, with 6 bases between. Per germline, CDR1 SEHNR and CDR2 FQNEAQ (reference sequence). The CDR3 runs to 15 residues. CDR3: CASSLVSANTGELFF. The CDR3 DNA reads TGTGCCAGCAGCTTAGTCTCCGCGAACACCGGGGAGCTGTTTTTT.

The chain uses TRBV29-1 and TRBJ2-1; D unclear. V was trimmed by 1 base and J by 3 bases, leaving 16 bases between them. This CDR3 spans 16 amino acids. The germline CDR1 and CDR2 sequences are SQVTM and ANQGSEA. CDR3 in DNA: TGCAGCGTTGAAGGGGCTCCCGATCTCGGCTACAATGAGCAGTTCTTC. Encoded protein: CSVEGAPDLGYNEQFF.

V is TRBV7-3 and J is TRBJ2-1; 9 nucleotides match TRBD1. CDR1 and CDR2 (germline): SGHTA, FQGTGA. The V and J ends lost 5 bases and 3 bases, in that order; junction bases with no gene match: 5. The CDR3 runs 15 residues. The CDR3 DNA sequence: TGTGCCAGCAGCCAACAGGGGGCGGGCTACAATGAGCAGTTCTTC. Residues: CASSQQGAGYNEQFF. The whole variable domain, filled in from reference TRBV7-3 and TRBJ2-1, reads GAGVSQTPSNKVTEKGKYVELRCDPISGHTALYWYRQSLGQGPEFLIYFQGTGAADDSGLPNDRFFAVRPEGSVSTLKIQRTERGDSAVYLCASSQQGAGYNEQFFGPGTRLTVL.

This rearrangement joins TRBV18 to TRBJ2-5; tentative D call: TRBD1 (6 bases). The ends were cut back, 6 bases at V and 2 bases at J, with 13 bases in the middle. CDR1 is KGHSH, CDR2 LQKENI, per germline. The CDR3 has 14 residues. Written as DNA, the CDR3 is TGTGCCAGCTCCCCCGGGACAAGGCAAGAGACCCAGTACTTC. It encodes CASSPGTRQETQYF.

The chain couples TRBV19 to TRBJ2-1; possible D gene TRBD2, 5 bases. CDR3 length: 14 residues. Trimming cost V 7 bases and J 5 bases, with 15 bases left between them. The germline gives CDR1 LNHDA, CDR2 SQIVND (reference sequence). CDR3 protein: CASTPEGRDNEQFF. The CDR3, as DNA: TGTGCCAGTACCCCAGAGGGCCGGGACAATGAGCAGTTCTTC.

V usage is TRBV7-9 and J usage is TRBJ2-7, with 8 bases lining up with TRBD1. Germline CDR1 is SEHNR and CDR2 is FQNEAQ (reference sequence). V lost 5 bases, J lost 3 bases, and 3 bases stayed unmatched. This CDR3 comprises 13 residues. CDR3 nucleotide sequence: TGTGCCAGCAGCATAGGACAGGGCTACGAGCAGTACTTC. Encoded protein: CASSIGQGYEQYF.

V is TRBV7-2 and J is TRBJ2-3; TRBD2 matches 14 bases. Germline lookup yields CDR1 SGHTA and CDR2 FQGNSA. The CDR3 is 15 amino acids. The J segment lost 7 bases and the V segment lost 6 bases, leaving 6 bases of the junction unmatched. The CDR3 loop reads CASRGLAGDGYTQYF. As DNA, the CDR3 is TGTGCCAGCAGGGGACTAGCGGGAGACGGTTATACGCAGTATTTT.